A selection of T cell receptor beta chains follows, all from one sample in a study of T cells in Graves' hyperthyroidism and ophthalmopathy. A single record per CDR3 protein comes from TCRdb applying MiXCR to the multiplex PCR reads. The table lists more than 500,000 distinct CDR3 sequences, roughly a sixth of them singletons. The sample comprised blood. These receptors were collected from a woman under 40 with Graves' ophthalmopathy. The CDR3 runs from the conserved cysteine through the conserved F or W. The D gene is left open where the match is weak. Expanded clones are given a class, and other clones once, few, many or no size at all.

V gene,J gene,clone size,D gene,CDR3 DNA,CDR3 protein
TRBV5-5,TRBJ2-1,NA,TRBD1,TGTGCCAGCAGCTTGGGACAGGGGTATAGAAATGAGCAGTTCTTC,CASSLGQGYRNEQFF
TRBV19,TRBJ1-5,NA,NA,TGTGCCAGTAAAAAGACAGACGTCAATCAGCCCCAGCATTTT,CASKKTDVNQPQHF
TRBV27,TRBJ1-3,once,TRBD1,TGTGCCAGCAGTCCAGGACAGGGGAGGCTTGGAAACACCATATATTTT,CASSPGQGRLGNTIYF
TRBV6-2/TRBV6-3,TRBJ2-1,many,TRBD2,TGTGCCACCCGGACTAGCGGGAGGGCCGATGAGCAGTTCTTC,CATRTSGRADEQFF
TRBV28,TRBJ2-3,NA,TRBD1,TGTGCCAGCAGTTCTATATCCCTAAATCGACAGGGCTACACAGATACGCAGTATTTT,CASSSISLNRQGYTDTQYF
TRBV7-2,TRBJ2-7,many,NA,TGTGCCAGCAGCTTAGGTCGCCCAGGAGGTCCTTTCTACGAGCAGTACTTC,CASSLGRPGGPFYEQYF
TRBV6-2/TRBV6-3,TRBJ2-7,many,TRBD1,TGTGCCAGCAGTTCCCTCCTACGGGACAGTTCCTACGAGCAGTACTTC,CASSSLLRDSSYEQYF
TRBV20-1,TRBJ2-7,few,NA,TGCAGTGCTAGAGCCGTAGCCGGGGGCAGGGACGAGCAGTACTTC,CSARAVAGGRDEQYF
TRBV2,TRBJ2-1,many,NA,TGTGCCAGCAGGCCTTCCCTTCCGGGACTGCTGTACAATGAGCAGTTCTTC,CASRPSLPGLLYNEQFF
TRBV2,TRBJ1-4,few,NA,TGTGCCAGCAGTGGAGGAAATAATGAAAAACTGTTTTTT,CASSGGNNEKLFF
TRBV28,TRBJ2-2,NA,TRBD2,TGTGCCAGCAGTTTTTTGGGCGGGAGACTAGGGGAGCTGTTTTTT,CASSFLGGRLGELFF
TRBV10-3,TRBJ1-3,few,NA,TGTGCCATCAGTGAGGCACGGAGCTCTGGAAACACCATATATTTT,CAISEARSSGNTIYF
TRBV29-1,TRBJ2-2,NA,NA,TGCAGCGTTGTCTTGGGACCCACGAACACCGGGGAGCTGTTTTTT,CSVVLGPTNTGELFF
TRBV12-3/TRBV12-4,TRBJ1-5,many,TRBD1,TGTGCCAGCAGTCCGGGACAGGGGTTAAATCAGCCCCAGCATTTT,CASSPGQGLNQPQHF
TRBV6-2/TRBV6-3,TRBJ2-1,NA,TRBD2,TGTGCCAGCAGTCCCGGGACTAGCGGGATAATTGAGCAGTTCTTC,CASSPGTSGIIEQFF
TRBV6-4,TRBJ2-7,NA,NA,TGTGCCAGCAGTCCGCCCCCCTACGAGCAGTACTTC,CASSPPPYEQYF
TRBV20-1,TRBJ1-1,few,NA,TGCAGTGCTAGAGATCTACAGGGCACTGAATCTTTCTTT,CSARDLQGTESFF
TRBV11-2,TRBJ2-7,many,TRBD2,TGTGCCAGCAGCTTAGGGGCCCTAGCGGGGGGCTACGAGCAGTACTTC,CASSLGALAGGYEQYF
TRBV7-2,TRBJ2-1,NA,TRBD1,TGTGCCAGCACCCTATCCAGGGGGCCCGATGAGCAGTTCTTC,CASTLSRGPDEQFF
TRBV9,TRBJ2-7,NA,NA,TGTGCCAGCAGCGTAGTGGCTAGCGCAACCTACGAGCAGTACTTC,CASSVVASATYEQYF
TRBV11-2,TRBJ1-4,few,NA,TGTGCCAGCAGCTTTGGAATTACAACTAATGAAAAACTGTTTTTT,CASSFGITTNEKLFF
TRBV20-1,TRBJ2-3,many,TRBD1,TGCAGTGCTACCAAGAGGACAGGGATGCCCACAGATACGCAGTATTTT,CSATKRTGMPTDTQYF
TRBV3-1,TRBJ2-2,many,NA,TGTGCCAGCAGCCAGAACAACGCCGGGGAGCTGTTTTTT,CASSQNNAGELFF
TRBV11-2,TRBJ1-1,many,NA,TGTGCCAGCAGATACAGGGTAATAAACACTGAAGCTTTCTTT,CASRYRVINTEAFF
TRBV27,TRBJ1-4,few,NA,TGTGCCAGCAGTTTTAACAGGGTAGCGTCATCGGATGAAAAACTGTTTTTT,CASSFNRVASSDEKLFF
TRBV12-5,TRBJ2-1,many,TRBD1,TGTGCTAGTGGTGCCGCGGGACAGGGACTTAATGAGCAGTTCTTC,CASGAAGQGLNEQFF
TRBV19,TRBJ2-1,few,NA,TGTGCCAGTAGTATAGGTGCCGGAGGGGGCTCCTACAATGAGCAGTTCTTC,CASSIGAGGGSYNEQFF
TRBV5-5,TRBJ2-2,many,NA,TGTGCCAGCAGCTTGAGCCGAGCGGGCTCGAACACCGGGGAGCTGTTTTTT,CASSLSRAGSNTGELFF
TRBV6-1,TRBJ2-1,NA,NA,TGTGCCAGCAGTCCTAGTAGGGTCTCCTACAATGAGCAGTTCTTC,CASSPSRVSYNEQFF
TRBV12-3/TRBV12-4,TRBJ2-7,few,NA,TGTGCCAGCAGTTTCCGCAGGGCCTCCTACGAGCAGTACTTC,CASSFRRASYEQYF
TRBV20-1,TRBJ1-5,many,TRBD1,TGCAGTGCTAGAGATAACAGGGGATTGGGTCAGCCCCAGCATTTT,CSARDNRGLGQPQHF
TRBV6-2/TRBV6-3,TRBJ2-2,NA,TRBD2,TGTGCCAGCAGTTACTCGAGGACTAGCGGTTTCACCGGGGAGCTGTTTTTT,CASSYSRTSGFTGELFF